This passage covers 6 T cell receptor beta chains from one sample sequenced in a study of T cell responses to AZD1222 COVID-19 vaccine. The repertoire was sequenced with immunoSEQ multiplex PCR; TCRdb's copy has only in-frame clones and lacks some. This table holds some 150,000 clones, around 90% found once. Sequencing was performed on peripheral blood, taken on day 0 of AZD1222 vaccination. All receptors derive from an adult in good health.

The rearrangement joins TRBV7-3 to TRBJ2-1; 9 nucleotides agree with TRBD2. From germline, CDR1 is SGHTA and CDR2 FQGTGA. J gave up 8 bases and V 3 bases, and 2 bases lay outside the gene matches. This CDR3 has 13 amino acids. CDR3 DNA: TGTGCCAGCAGCTTCGCTAGCGGGGATGAGCAGTTCTTC. Protein: CASSFASGDEQFF.

V usage is TRBV7-9 and J usage is TRBJ2-5; 9 bases are shared with TRBD2. The CDR3 is 15 residues long. Germline trimming cut 5 bases from V and 5 bases from J; bases unmatched to any gene: 9. Germline values: CDR1 SEHNR, CDR2 FQNEAQ (reference sequence). The CDR3 here is CASSPAAGGPETQYF. DNA of the CDR3: TGTGCCAGCAGCCCAGCGGCGGGAGGGCCTGAGACCCAGTACTTC.

The chain joins TRBV21-1 to TRBJ2-4; TRBD1 reflects the table's D call only, with no check against the DNA. TRBV21-1 is given as a pseudogene. The CDR3 is 18 residues long. CDR3 protein: CASSKAARRHLAKNIQYF. In DNA form, the CDR3 reads TGTGCCAGCAGCAAAGCGGCAAGAAGACACCTAGCCAAAAACATTCAGTACTTC.

V is TRBV27 and J is TRBJ2-7; tentatively, D is TRBD1 (6 bases). There are 15 residues in the CDR3. The germline CDR1 and CDR2 sequences are MNHEY and SMNVEV (reference sequence). Trimming stripped 4 bases from V and 7 bases from J, with 20 bases between. DNA of the CDR3: TGTGCCAGCAGTTCGTCAGGGGCTCCGATGGGGGAGCAGTACTTC. Its protein is CASSSSGAPMGEQYF.

The chain combines TRBV19 with TRBJ2-6, with D perhaps matching TRBD1 or TRBD2 (7 bases each). The CDR3 spans 18 residues. CDR1 and CDR2 from the germline V gene are LNHDA and SQIVND (reference sequence). Trimming pared 3 bases from V and 1 base from J, leaving 16 bases between. For the CDR3, the DNA is TGTGCCAGTAGTATTAAGCCAGGGGGGGGATCTGGGGCCAACGTCCTGACTTTC. Encoded protein: CASSIKPGGGSGANVLTF.

The chain recombines TRBV27 with TRBJ1-2; D not certain. Trimming took off 2 bases at V and 8 bases at J, with 18 bases between the two ends. The CDR3 sequence is 15 residues long. Germline CDR1 MNHEY, CDR2 SMNVEV (reference sequence). DNA of the CDR3: TGTGCCAGCAGTTTAAGGCGGCAGTCTCCAGGCGGCTACACCTTC. This sequence encodes CASSLRRQSPGGYTF.